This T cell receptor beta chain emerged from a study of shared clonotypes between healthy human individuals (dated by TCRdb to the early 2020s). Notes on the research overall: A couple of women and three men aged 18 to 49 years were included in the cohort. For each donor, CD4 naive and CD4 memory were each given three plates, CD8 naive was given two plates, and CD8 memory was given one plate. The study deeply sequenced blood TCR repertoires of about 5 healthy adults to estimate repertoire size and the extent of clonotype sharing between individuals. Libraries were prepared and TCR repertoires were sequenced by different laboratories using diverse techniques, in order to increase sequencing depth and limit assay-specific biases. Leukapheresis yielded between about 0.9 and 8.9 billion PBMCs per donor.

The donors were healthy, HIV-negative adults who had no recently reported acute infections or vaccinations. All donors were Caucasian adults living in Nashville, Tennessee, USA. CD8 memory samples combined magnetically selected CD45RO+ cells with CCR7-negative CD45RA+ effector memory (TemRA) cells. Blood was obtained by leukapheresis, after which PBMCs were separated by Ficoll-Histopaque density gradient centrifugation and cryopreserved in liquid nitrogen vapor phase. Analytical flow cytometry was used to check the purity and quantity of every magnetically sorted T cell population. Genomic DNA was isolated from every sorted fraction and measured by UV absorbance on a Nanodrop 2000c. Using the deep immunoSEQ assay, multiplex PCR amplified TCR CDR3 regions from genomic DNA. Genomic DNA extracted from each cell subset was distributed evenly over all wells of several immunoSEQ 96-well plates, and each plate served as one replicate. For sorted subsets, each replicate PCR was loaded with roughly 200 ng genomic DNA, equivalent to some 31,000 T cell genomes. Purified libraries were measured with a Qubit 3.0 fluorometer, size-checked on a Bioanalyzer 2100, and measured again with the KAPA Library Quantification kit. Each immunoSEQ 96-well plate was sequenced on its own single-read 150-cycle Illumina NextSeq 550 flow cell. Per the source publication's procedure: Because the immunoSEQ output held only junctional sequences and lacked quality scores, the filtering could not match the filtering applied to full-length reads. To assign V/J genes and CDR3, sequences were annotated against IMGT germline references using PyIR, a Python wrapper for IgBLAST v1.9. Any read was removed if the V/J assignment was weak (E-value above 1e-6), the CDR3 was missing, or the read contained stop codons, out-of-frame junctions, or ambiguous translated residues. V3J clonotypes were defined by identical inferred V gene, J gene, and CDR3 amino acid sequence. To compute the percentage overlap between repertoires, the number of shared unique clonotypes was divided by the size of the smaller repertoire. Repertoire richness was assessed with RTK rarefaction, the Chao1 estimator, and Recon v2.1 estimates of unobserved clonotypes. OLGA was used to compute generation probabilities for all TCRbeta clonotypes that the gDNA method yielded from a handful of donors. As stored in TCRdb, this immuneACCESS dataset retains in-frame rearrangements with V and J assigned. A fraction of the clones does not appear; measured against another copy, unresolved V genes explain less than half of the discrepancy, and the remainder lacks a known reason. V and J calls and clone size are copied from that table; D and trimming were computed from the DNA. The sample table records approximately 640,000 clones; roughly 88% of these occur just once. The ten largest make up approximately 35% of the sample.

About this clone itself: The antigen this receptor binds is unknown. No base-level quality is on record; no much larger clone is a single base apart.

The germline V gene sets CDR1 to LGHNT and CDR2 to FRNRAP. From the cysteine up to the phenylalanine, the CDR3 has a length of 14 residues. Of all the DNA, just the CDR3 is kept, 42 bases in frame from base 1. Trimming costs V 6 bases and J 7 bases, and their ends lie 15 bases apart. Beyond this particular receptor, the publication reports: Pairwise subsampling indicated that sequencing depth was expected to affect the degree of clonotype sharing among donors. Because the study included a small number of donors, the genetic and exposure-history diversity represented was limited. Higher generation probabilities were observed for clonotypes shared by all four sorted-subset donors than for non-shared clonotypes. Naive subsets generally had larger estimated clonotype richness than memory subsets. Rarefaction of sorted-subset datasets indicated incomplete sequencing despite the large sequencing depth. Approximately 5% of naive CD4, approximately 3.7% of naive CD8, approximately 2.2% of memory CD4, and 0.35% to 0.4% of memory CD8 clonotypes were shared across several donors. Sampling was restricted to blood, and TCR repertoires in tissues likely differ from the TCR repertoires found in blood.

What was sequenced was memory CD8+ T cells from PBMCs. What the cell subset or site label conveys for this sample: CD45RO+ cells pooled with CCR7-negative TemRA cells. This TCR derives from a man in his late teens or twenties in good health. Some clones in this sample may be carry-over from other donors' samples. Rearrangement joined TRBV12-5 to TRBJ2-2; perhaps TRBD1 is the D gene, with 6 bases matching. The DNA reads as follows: TGTGCTAGTGGACCCACAGGGACCAACGGGGAGCTGTTTTTT. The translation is CASGPTGTNGELFF.